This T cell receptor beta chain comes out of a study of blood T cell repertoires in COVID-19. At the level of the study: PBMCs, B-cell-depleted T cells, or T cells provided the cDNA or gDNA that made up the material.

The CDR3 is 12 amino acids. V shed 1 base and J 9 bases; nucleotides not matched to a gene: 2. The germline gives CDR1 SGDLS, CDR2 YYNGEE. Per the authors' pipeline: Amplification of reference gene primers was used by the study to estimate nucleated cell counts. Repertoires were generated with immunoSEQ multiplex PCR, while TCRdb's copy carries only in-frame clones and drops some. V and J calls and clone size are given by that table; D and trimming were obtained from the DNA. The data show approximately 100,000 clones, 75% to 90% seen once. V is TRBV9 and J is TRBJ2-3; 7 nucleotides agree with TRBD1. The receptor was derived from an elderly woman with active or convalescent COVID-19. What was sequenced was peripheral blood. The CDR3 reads CASSVTGDTQYF. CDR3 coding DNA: TGTGCCAGCAGCGTAACAGGGGACACGCAGTATTTT.